Listed here are 21 T cell receptor beta chains from one sample, sequenced in a study of blood T cell repertoires in COVID-19. Clones were read by immunoSEQ multiplex PCR, and TCRdb kept only the in-frame ones, dropping some. Here the sample spans tens of thousands of clones, over 70% being singletons. Sequenced material: peripheral blood. All receptors derive from a woman over 75 with acute or convalescent COVID-19.

The CDR3 region has the DNA TGTGCCAGCAGAACCGGGGGTCAGGGGGGTCAGCCCCAGCATTTT. Protein: CASRTGGQGGQPQHF. This chain uses TRBV6-5 with TRBJ1-5; TRBD1 matches 7 bases. The J segment lost 6 bases and the V segment lost 6 bases, leaving 11 bases of the junction unmatched. CDR3 length equals 15 residues. CDR1 and CDR2 (germline): MNHEY, SVGAGI.

The V and J genes are TRBV28 and TRBJ1-2; D might be TRBD1 (5 bases). Trimming took 2 bases from V and 7 from J, leaving 17 bases between them. CDR3 length equals 15 residues. Looked up from germline, CDR1 is MDHEN and CDR2 is SYDVKM. CDR3 sequence reads: CASSLGVGGTFGYTF. CDR3 DNA sequence: TGTGCCAGCAGTTTAGGGGTCGGGGGGACGTTTGGCTACACCTTC.

The gene calls are TRBV19 and TRBJ1-2; D is uncertain. The CDR3 runs 16 residues. CDR1 is LNHDA and CDR2 is SQIVND in the germline V gene (reference sequence). The V end lost 4 bases, the J end lost 0 bases, and 15 bases lay between the germline ends. In DNA, the CDR3 is TGTGCCAGTAGTAAAATAGAGCTGGGAGCTAACTATGGCTACACCTTC. This encodes CASSKIELGANYGYTF.

The V gene is TRBV7-2, the J gene TRBJ2-1; 11 bases line up with TRBD2. V lost 1 base and J lost 5; bases outside the gene matches: 4. This CDR3 comprises 16 residues. In germline, CDR1 is SGHTA, CDR2 FQGNSA. CDR3 protein: CASSLGLAGNHNEQFF. CDR3 DNA sequence: TGTGCCAGCAGCTTAGGACTAGCGGGGAACCACAATGAGCAGTTCTTC.

The chain has TRBV7-9 and TRBJ1-5; the D gene is possibly TRBD1 (6 bases). Germline loops: CDR1 SEHNR, CDR2 FQNEAQ (reference sequence). The V end was cut by 5 bases, the J end by 5 bases, with 16 bases between. The CDR3 contains 15 residues. The CDR3 reads CASSETGQYYQPQHF. DNA of the CDR3: TGTGCCAGCAGCGAAACTGGACAGTACTATCAGCCCCAGCATTTT.

This clone has just one count. V is TRBV11-3 and J is TRBJ2-3; TRBD1 matches 7 bases. V gave up 5 bases and J gave up 2 bases; unmatched junction bases: 4. The CDR3 runs 14 residues. Germline V gene lookup returns CDR1 SGHNT and CDR2 YENEEA. CDR3 residues: CASSRTGPTDTQYF. CDR3 coding DNA: TGTGCCAGCAGCCGGACAGGCCCCACAGATACGCAGTATTTT.

CDR3 nucleotides: TGTGCCAGCAGTTTATGGGGACTAGCGGGGGGGCCCGGGGAGCTGTTTTTT. Its translation is CASSLWGLAGGPGELFF. This chain joins TRBV28 and TRBJ2-2, with 16 bases fitting TRBD2. The germline V gene encodes CDR1 MDHEN and CDR2 SYDVKM. The CDR3 is 17 residues long. V trimming: 0 bases; J trimming: 6 bases; junction bases outside the gene matches: 1.

The chain has TRBV7-6 and TRBJ2-7; 10 bases line up with TRBD1. Trimming removed 4 bases from V and 6 bases from J; junction bases left unmatched: 9. Germline V gene lookup returns CDR1 SGHVS and CDR2 FNYEAQ. The CDR3 has 15 residues. The CDR3 region is CASSSQTGGLGEQYF. The CDR3, as DNA: TGTGCCAGCAGCTCCCAGACAGGGGGCTTAGGCGAGCAGTACTTC.

V usage is TRBV15 and J usage is TRBJ2-3; D possibly corresponds to TRBD1 (5 bases). The germline V gene has CDR1 LNHNV and CDR2 YYDKDF (reference sequence). With 1 base removed from V and 3 bases from J, the gap between germline ends came to 11 bases. The CDR3 is made up of 15 amino acids. CDR3 DNA sequence: TGTGCCACCAGCAGAGGGGGCAGGGAAACAGATACGCAGTATTTT. Translating it yields CATSRGGRETDTQYF.

V gene TRBV11-2 combines with J gene TRBJ2-7; the match to TRBD2 covers 14 bases. V lost 1 base to trimming and J lost 6 bases; unmatched junction nucleotides: 8. Germline lookup yields CDR1 SGHAT and CDR2 FQNNGV. This CDR3 is 17 amino acids long. The chain's CDR3 is CASSLGGTSGGVGEQYF. CDR3 coding DNA: TGTGCCAGCAGCTTAGGTGGGACTAGCGGGGGAGTTGGCGAGCAGTACTTC.

The genes are TRBV6-5 and TRBJ1-3; D gene ambiguous. V shed 4 bases and J shed 1 base, with 11 bases lying between them. Germline values: CDR1 MNHEY, CDR2 SVGAGI. The CDR3 has 15 amino acids. As DNA, the CDR3 is TGTGCCAGCAGTTTCCGACGGGAATCTGGAAACACCATATATTTT. Amino acid sequence: CASSFRRESGNTIYF.

V usage is TRBV18 and J usage is TRBJ2-2; D is possibly TRBD2 (5 bases). V was trimmed by 1 base and J by 3 bases, leaving 9 bases between them. This CDR3 is built from 15 residues. Germline-derived CDR1 and CDR2 are KGHSH and LQKENI. This CDR3 reads CASSPRGQDTGELFF. As DNA, the CDR3 is TGTGCCAGCTCACCACGAGGGCAGGACACCGGGGAGCTGTTTTTT. The entire variable domain, with the rest obtained from reference TRBV18 and TRBJ2-2, is as follows: NAGVMQNPRHLVRRRGQEARLRCSPMKGHSHVYWYRQLPEEGLKFMVYLQKENIIDESGMPKERFSAEFPKEGPSILRIQQVVRGDSAAYFCASSPRGQDTGELFFGEGSRLTVL.

V gene TRBV11-2 combines with J gene TRBJ2-2, with TRBD1 matching 9 bases. Per germline, CDR1 SGHAT and CDR2 FQNNGV. Trimming cost V 5 bases and J 0 bases; bases outside gene matches: 1. This CDR3 is 15 amino acids long. This CDR3 is CASSRQGANTGELFF. CDR3 bases: TGTGCCAGCAGCCGACAGGGGGCGAACACCGGGGAGCTGTTTTTT. Combining the CDR3 with reference TRBV11-2 and TRBJ2-2 gives the whole variable domain EAGVAQSPRYKIIEKRQSVAFWCNPISGHATLYWYQQILGQGPKLLIQFQNNGVVDDSQLPKDRFSAERLKGVDSTLKIQPAKLEDSAVYLCASSRQGANTGELFFGEGSRLTVL.

There are a few counts of this clone. This chain's CDR3 is CASSLWGGGQGQPQHF. The CDR3 DNA is TGTGCCAGCAGCTTATGGGGAGGAGGGCAGGGACAGCCCCAGCATTTT. The chain combines TRBV7-2 with TRBJ1-5; D possibly corresponds to TRBD1 (5 bases). With 2 bases removed from V and 7 bases from J, the gap between germline ends came to 18 bases. Germline CDR1 SGHTA, CDR2 FQGNSA. This CDR3 has 16 amino acids.

The V call is TRBV7-9, the J call TRBJ1-2; D gene uncertain. Trimming cost V 5 bases and J 8 bases, with 21 bases left between them. Germline values: CDR1 SEHNR, CDR2 FQNEAQ (reference sequence). The CDR3 is made up of 15 amino acids. The CDR3 loop is CASSPGRASTGGYTF. The CDR3 nucleotides are TGTGCCAGCAGCCCCGGTAGGGCTTCCACGGGGGGCTACACCTTC.

The chain is built from TRBV18 and TRBJ2-5, with 8 nucleotides matching TRBD2. In germline, CDR1 is KGHSH, CDR2 LQKENI. This CDR3 is built from 15 residues. V lost 3 bases and J lost 5; bases outside the gene matches: 8. Here the CDR3 reads CASSPSHTGGETQYF. The DNA of the CDR3 is TGTGCCAGCTCACCCTCCCACACGGGAGGGGAGACCCAGTACTTC.

The chain's CDR3 is CASGEGVLFYGYTF. The CDR3 DNA reads TGTGCCAGCGGGGAGGGGGTTTTATTCTATGGCTACACCTTC. The V gene is TRBV2, the J gene TRBJ1-2; D may be TRBD1 (6 bases). Germline V gene lookup returns CDR1 SNHLY and CDR2 FYNNEI. This CDR3 comprises 14 residues. Deletions cut 8 bases from V and 4 bases from J, with 17 bases between.

This clone was recorded once. The V and J genes are TRBV7-9 and TRBJ1-1; maybe TRBD1 (6 bases). CDR3 length: 15 amino acids. CDR1 is SEHNR and CDR2 is FQNEAQ in the germline V gene (reference sequence). The ends were cut back, 5 bases at V and 0 bases at J, with 13 bases in the middle. The CDR3, as DNA: TGTGCCAGCAGCACTGGACAGTCCATGAACACTGAAGCTTTCTTT. Amino acid sequence: CASSTGQSMNTEAFF. The variable domain in full, with the rest retrieved from reference TRBV7-9 and TRBJ1-1, is DTGVSQNPRHKITKRGQNVTFRCDPISEHNRLYWYRQTLGQGPEFLTYFQNEAQLEKSRLLSDRFSAERPKGSFSTLEIQRTEQGDSAMYLCASSTGQSMNTEAFFGQGTRLTVV.

The chain joins TRBV9 to TRBJ2-1, with 7 bases that match TRBD1. The CDR3 covers 16 residues. V dropped 4 bases and J dropped 1; count of bases not matched to a gene: 8. CDR1 and CDR2 from the germline V gene are SGDLS and YYNGEE. The CDR3 DNA is TGTGCCAGCAGCCCCAGTGGGACAGTTTCCTACAATGAGCAGTTCTTC. This translates into CASSPSGTVSYNEQFF. Variable domain in full (rest from reference TRBV9 and TRBJ2-1): DSGVTQTPKHLITATGQRVTLRCSPRSGDLSVYWYQQSLDQGLQFLIQYYNGEERAKGNILERFSAQQFPDLHSELNLSSLELGDSALYFCASSPSGTVSYNEQFFGPGTRLTVL.

V is TRBV5-4 and J is TRBJ2-5, with D possibly TRBD1 on 6 matching bases. V was shortened by 0 bases and J by 1 base, with 13 bases between the two germline ends. Germline assignment: CDR1 SGHNT and CDR2 YYREEE (reference sequence). The CDR3 loop spans 16 amino acids. The CDR3 DNA reads TGTGCCAGCAGCTTGGGAGAAGGGGGAGTCCAAGAGACCCAGTACTTC. Its protein product is CASSLGEGGVQETQYF.

This rearrangement joins TRBV19 to TRBJ2-7; weak D call: TRBD1 (6 bases). CDR1 is LNHDA and CDR2 is SQIVND in the germline V gene (reference sequence). Trimming removed 8 bases at V and 2 bases at J, with 16 bases between. The CDR3 spans 14 residues. The CDR3 nucleotides are TGTGCCAGTGCCCACAGGGTAAGCGCCTACGAGCAGTACTTC. It codes for CASAHRVSAYEQYF.